Following are 10 T cell receptor beta chains from one sample sequenced in a study of T cell responses to AZD1222 COVID-19 vaccine. Sequenced by immunoSEQ multiplex PCR; TCRdb stores in-frame clones only, minus some. This table holds around 95,000 clones, about 88% found once. The sequences come from peripheral blood, collected on day 0 of AZD1222 vaccination. The receptors were gathered from an adult in good health.

The chain links TRBV30 to TRBJ1-1; no reliable D call. V was trimmed by 2 bases and J by 7 bases, leaving 11 bases between them. The CDR3 consists of 12 residues. The germline V gene encodes CDR1 GTSNPN and CDR2 SVGIG (reference sequence). For the CDR3, the DNA is TGTGCCTGGAGTATCGGACCGGTTGAAGCTTTCTTT. Encoded protein: CAWSIGPVEAFF.

Only a few counts were recorded for this clone. This chain connects TRBV27 to TRBJ1-2; the match to TRBD1 covers 7 bases. J gave up 0 bases and V 2 bases, and 3 bases lay outside the gene matches. The germline V gene encodes CDR1 MNHEY and CDR2 SMNVEV (reference sequence). The CDR3 has 15 residues. The CDR3 loop is CASSLRGRTNYGYTF. CDR3 coding DNA: TGTGCCAGCAGTTTAAGGGGGCGGACTAACTATGGCTACACCTTC.

In DNA, the CDR3 is TGCGCCAGCAGCCACCCCGGTAATTCACCCCTCCACTTT. This gives the protein CASSHPGNSPLHF. The chain carries TRBV4-1 and TRBJ1-6; D gene unclear. Germline V lookup: CDR1 MGHRA, CDR2 YSYEKL. This CDR3 comprises 13 residues. With 3 bases removed from V and 6 bases from J, the gap between germline ends came to 6 bases.

The chain recombines TRBV19 with TRBJ2-5; no clear D gene. The CDR3 is made up of 13 amino acids. Germline CDR1 reads LNHDA; CDR2 reads SQIVND (reference sequence). Trimming cost V 1 base and J 2 bases, with 5 bases left between them. In DNA, the CDR3 is TGTGCCAGTAGTATAGGGACGCAAGAGACCCAGTACTTC. Its translation: CASSIGTQETQYF.

A few counts support this clone. V gene TRBV4-1 combines with J gene TRBJ1-1; 7 bases map to TRBD1. CDR1 MGHRA and CDR2 YSYEKL come from the germline V gene. The CDR3 spans 14 residues. V shed 6 bases, J shed 10 bases, and the junction held 14 bases outside the gene matches. This CDR3 is CASRNKQGSGGAFF. The CDR3 nucleotides read TGCGCCAGCAGAAATAAACAGGGGTCGGGCGGAGCTTTCTTT.

The rearrangement uses TRBV19 and TRBJ2-3; perhaps D is TRBD1 or TRBD2 (5 bases each). The CDR3 is 16 residues long. Germline V CDR1 and CDR2: LNHDA, SQIVND (reference sequence). Trimming pared 3 bases from V and 1 base from J, leaving 14 bases between. CDR3 DNA sequence: TGTGCCAGTAGTATGTTCGGGGCTGTTGGCACAGATACGCAGTATTTT. This codes for CASSMFGAVGTDTQYF.

The genes are TRBV9 and TRBJ1-3; maybe TRBD1 (5 bases). The germline CDR1 and CDR2 sequences are SGDLS and YYNGEE. Trimming left V 3 bases short and J 0 bases short, with 7 bases between. This CDR3 is 14 amino acids long. The CDR3 loop reads CASSAGGSGNTIYF. CDR3 nucleotide sequence: TGTGCCAGCAGCGCCGGGGGCTCTGGAAACACCATATATTTT.

The genes are TRBV9 and TRBJ1-3; TRBD1 matches at 7 bases. There are 14 residues in the CDR3. The J segment lost 2 bases and the V segment lost 4 bases, leaving 3 bases of the junction unmatched. CDR1 and CDR2 (germline): SGDLS, YYNGEE. CDR3 bases: TGTGCCAGCAGCAAACAGGGGACTGGAAACACCATATATTTT. It encodes CASSKQGTGNTIYF.

CDR3 DNA sequence: TGTGCCAGCAGCCAAGGAGAGGGCACTGAAGCTTTCTTT. Translation gives CASSQGEGTEAFF. The chain is built from TRBV3-1 (or the pseudogene TRBV3-2) and TRBJ1-1, with D hard to call. The V gene's germline CDR1 is LGHDT and CDR2 YNNKEL (reference sequence). CDR3 length: 13 amino acids. The V and J ends lost 1 base and 4 bases respectively, with 7 bases between them.

This clone was observed a few times. The chain links TRBV28 to TRBJ1-5; 9 nucleotides align to TRBD1. CDR1 and CDR2 (germline): MDHEN, SYDVKM. This CDR3 is 14 amino acids long. Trimming at V came to 0 bases and at J to 8 bases, leaving 2 bases not matched to a gene. The CDR3 is CASSLWGDREPQHF. In nucleotides, the CDR3 is TGTGCCAGCAGTTTATGGGGGGACAGGGAGCCCCAGCATTTT.